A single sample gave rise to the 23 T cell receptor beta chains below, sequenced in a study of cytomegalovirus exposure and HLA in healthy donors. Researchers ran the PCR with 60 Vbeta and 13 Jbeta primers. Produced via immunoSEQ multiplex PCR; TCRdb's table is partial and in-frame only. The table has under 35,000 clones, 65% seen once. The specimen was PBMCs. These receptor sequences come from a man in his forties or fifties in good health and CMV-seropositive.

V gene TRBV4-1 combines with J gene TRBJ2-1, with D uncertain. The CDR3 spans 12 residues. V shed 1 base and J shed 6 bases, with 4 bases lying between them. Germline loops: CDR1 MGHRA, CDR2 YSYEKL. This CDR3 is CASSQAFNEQFF. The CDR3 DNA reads TGCGCCAGCAGCCAAGCCTTCAATGAGCAGTTCTTC.

As DNA, the CDR3 is TGCAGCGCCTGGACTAGCGGGAGGGCTGAGCAGTACTTC. It codes for CSAWTSGRAEQYF. The V call is TRBV29-1, the J call TRBJ2-7, with 15 positions matching TRBD2. The CDR3 extends over 13 amino acids. J lost 7 bases, V lost 7 bases, and 5 bases had no gene match. Germline-derived CDR1 and CDR2 are SQVTM and ANQGSEA.

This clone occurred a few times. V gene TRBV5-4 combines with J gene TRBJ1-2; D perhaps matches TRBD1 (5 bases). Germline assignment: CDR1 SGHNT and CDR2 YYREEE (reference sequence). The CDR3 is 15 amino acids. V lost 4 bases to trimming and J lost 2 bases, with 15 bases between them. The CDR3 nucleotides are TGTGCCAGCAGCAGTGGGGCAGCCGCCAACTATGGCTACACCTTC. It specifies CASSSGAAANYGYTF. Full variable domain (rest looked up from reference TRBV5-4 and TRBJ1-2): ETGVTQSPTHLIKTRGQQVTLRCSSQSGHNTVSWYQQALGQGPQFIFQYYREEENGRGNFPPRFSGLQFPNYSSELNVNALELDDSALYLCASSSGAAANYGYTFGSGTRLTVV.

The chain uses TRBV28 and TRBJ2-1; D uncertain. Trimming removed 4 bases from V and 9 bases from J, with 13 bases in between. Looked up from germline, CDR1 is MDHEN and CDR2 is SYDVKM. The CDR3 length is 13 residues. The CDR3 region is CASSSTTGGEQFF. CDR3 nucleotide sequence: TGTGCCAGCAGTTCTACCACCGGTGGTGAGCAGTTCTTC.

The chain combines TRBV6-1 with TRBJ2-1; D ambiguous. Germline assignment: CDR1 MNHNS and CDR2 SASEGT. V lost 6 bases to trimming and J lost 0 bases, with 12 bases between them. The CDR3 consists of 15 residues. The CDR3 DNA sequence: TGTGCCAGCAGGACTGACGAGAGCTCCTACAATGAGCAGTTCTTC. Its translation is CASRTDESSYNEQFF.

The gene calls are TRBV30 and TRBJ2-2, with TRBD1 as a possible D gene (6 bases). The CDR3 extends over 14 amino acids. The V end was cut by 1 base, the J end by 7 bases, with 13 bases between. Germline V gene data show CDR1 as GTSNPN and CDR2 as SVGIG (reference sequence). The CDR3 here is CAWSGQGTGGELFF. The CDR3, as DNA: TGTGCCTGGAGTGGGCAGGGGACGGGCGGGGAGCTGTTTTTT.

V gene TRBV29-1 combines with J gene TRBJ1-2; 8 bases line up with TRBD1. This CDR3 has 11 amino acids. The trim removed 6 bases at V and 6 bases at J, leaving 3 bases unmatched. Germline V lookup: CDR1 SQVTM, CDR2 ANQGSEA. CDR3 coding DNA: TGCAGCGTAACAGGGGGACATGGCTACACCTTC. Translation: CSVTGGHGYTF.

The CDR3 coding sequence is TGTGCCAGCACCGATCGGTACGAGCAGTACTTC. Protein product: CASTDRYEQYF. The V and J genes are TRBV6-1 and TRBJ2-7; D gene uncertain. The CDR3 consists of 11 residues. V lost 7 bases to trimming and J lost 4 bases, with 8 bases between them. The germline CDR1 and CDR2 sequences are MNHNS and SASEGT.

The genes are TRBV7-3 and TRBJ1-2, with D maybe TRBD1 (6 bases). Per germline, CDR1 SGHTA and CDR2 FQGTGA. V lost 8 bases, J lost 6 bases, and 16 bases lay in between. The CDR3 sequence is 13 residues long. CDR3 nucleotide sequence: TGTGCCAGCGGAGGCGTTGGGGGCCATGGCTACACCTTC. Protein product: CASGGVGGHGYTF.

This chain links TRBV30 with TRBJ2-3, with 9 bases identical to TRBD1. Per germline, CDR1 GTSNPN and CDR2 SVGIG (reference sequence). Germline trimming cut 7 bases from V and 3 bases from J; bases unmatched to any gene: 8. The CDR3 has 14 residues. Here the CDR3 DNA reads TGTGCCTACAAACAGGGGGCAAAAACAGATACGCAGTATTTT. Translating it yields CAYKQGAKTDTQYF.

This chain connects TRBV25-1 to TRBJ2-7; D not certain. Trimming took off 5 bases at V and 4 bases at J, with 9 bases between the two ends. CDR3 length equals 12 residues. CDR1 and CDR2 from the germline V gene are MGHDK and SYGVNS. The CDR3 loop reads CASSPRSYEQYF. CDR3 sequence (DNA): TGTGCCAGCAGTCCCCGTAGTTACGAGCAGTACTTC.

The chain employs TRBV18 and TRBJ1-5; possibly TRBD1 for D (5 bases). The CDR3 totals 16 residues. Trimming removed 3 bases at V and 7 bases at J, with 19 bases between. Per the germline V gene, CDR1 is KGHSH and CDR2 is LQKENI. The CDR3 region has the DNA TGTGCCAGCTCACCTAAACGGGCAGGGAACGGACAGCCCCAGCATTTT. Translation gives CASSPKRAGNGQPQHF.

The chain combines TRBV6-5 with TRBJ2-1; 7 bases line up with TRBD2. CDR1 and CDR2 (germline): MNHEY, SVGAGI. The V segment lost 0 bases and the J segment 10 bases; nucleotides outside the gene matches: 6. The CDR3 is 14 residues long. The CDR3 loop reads CASSYSDSSGEQFF. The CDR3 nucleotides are TGTGCCAGCAGTTACTCAGATTCTAGCGGCGAGCAGTTCTTC.

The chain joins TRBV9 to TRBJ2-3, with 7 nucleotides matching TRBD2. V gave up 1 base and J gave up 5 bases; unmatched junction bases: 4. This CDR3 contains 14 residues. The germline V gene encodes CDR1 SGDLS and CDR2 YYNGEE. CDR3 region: CASSVTGRLDTQYF. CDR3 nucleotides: TGTGCCAGCAGCGTAACCGGGAGGTTAGATACGCAGTATTTT.

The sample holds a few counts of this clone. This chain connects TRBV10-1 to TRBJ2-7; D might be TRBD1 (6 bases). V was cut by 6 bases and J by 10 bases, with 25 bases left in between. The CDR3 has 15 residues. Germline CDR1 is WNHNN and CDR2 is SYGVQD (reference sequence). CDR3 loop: CASSRLQGELPIQYF. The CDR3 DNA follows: TGCGCCAGCAGCAGATTACAGGGAGAGCTACCTATCCAGTACTTC.

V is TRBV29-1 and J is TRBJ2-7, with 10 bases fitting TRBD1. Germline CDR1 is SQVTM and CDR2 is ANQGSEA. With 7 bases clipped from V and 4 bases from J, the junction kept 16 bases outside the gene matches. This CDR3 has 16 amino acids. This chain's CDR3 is CSATGQGKIGRYEQYF. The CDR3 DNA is TGCAGCGCTACGGGACAGGGGAAAATTGGTCGATACGAGCAGTACTTC.

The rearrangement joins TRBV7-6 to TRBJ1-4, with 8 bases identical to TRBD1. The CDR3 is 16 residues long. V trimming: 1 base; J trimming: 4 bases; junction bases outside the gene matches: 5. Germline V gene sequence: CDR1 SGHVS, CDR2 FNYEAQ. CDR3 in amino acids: CASSLEPTGVNEKLFF. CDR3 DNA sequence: TGTGCCAGCAGCTTAGAACCGACAGGGGTTAATGAAAAACTGTTTTTT.

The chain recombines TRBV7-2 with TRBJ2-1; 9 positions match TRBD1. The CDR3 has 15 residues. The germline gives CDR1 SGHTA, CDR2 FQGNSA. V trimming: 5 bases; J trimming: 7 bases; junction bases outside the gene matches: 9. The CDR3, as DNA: TGTGCCAGCAGCCTATGGGACAGGGAAGGGAATGAGCAGTTCTTC. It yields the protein CASSLWDREGNEQFF.

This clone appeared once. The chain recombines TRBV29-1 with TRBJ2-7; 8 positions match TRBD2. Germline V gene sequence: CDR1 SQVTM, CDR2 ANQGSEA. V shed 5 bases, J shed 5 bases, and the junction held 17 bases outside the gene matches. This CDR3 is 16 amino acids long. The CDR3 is CSVRPGSGGTFNEQYF. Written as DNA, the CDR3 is TGCAGCGTTCGGCCAGGAAGCGGGGGCACCTTCAACGAGCAGTACTTC.

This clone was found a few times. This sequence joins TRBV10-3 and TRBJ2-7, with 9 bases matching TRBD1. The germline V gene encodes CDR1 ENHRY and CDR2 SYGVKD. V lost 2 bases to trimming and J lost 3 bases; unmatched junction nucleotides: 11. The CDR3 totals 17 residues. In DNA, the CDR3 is TGTGCCATCAGTGAGCCGGGACAGGGAGGGAATTACTACGAGCAGTACTTC. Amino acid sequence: CAISEPGQGGNYYEQYF.

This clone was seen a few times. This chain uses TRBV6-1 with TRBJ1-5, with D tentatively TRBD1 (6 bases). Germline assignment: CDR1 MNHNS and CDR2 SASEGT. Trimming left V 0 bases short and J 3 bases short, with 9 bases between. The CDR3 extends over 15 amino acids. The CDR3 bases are TGTGCCAGCAGTGAAGCGCGGACAGTCAATCAGCCCCAGCATTTT. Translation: CASSEARTVNQPQHF.

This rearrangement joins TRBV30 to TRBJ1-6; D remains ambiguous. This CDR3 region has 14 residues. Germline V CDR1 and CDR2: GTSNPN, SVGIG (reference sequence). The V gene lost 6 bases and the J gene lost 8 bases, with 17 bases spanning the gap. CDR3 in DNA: TGTGCCTGCTCCCCCGGGGAAACGGATTCACCCCTCCACTTT. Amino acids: CACSPGETDSPLHF.

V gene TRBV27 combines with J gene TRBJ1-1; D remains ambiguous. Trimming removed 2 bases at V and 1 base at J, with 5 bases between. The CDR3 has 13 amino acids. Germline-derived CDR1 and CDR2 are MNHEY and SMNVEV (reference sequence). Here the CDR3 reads CASSLMRNTEAFF. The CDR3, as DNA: TGTGCCAGCAGTTTAATGAGGAACACTGAAGCTTTCTTT.